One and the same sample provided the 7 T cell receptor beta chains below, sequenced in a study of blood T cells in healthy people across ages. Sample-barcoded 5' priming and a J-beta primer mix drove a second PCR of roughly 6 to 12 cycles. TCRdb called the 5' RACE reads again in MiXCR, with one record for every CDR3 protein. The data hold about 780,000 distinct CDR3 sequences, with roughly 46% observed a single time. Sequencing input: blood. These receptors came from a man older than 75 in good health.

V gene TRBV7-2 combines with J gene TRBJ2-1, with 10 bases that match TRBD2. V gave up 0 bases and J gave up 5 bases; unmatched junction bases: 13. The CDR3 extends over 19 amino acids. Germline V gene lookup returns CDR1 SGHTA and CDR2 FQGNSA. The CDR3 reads CASSLAAASGSTTHNEQFF. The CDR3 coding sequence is TGTGCCAGCAGCTTAGCGGCGGCTAGCGGGAGTACCACCCACAATGAGCAGTTCTTC. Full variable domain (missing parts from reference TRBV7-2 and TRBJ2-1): GAGVSQSPSNKVTEKGKDVELRCDPISGHTALYWYRQSLGQGLEFLIYFQGNSAPDKSGLPSDRFSAERTGGSVSTLTIQRTQQEDSAVYLCASSLAAASGSTTHNEQFFGPGTRLTVL.

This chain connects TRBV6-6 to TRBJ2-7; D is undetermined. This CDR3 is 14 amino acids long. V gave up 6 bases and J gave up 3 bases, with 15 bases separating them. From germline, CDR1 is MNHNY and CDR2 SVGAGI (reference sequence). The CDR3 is CASSRERQVYEQYF. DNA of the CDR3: TGTGCCAGCAGCCGAGAACGGCAGGTCTACGAGCAGTACTTC.

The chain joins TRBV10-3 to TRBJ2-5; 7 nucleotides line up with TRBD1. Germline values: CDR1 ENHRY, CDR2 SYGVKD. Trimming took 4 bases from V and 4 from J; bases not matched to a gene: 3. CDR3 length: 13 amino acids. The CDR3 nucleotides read TGTGCCATCAGTGGGACAGGAAGAGAGACCCAGTACTTC. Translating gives CAISGTGRETQYF.

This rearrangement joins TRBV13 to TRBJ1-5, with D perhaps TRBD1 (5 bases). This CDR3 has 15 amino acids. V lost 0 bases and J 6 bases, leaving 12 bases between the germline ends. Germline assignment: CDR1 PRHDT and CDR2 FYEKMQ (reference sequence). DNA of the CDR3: TGTGCCAGCAGCTTAGGGCAGGGAGGCACTCAGCCCCAGCATTTT. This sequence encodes CASSLGQGGTQPQHF.

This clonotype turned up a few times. The CDR3 spells CASSYTSGRGNEQFF. The CDR3 bases are TGTGCCAGCAGCTATACTAGCGGGAGGGGCAATGAGCAGTTCTTC. The chain recombines TRBV7-9 with TRBJ2-1; 13 bases align to TRBD2. This CDR3 contains 15 residues. V was pared by 4 bases and J by 6 bases, with 3 bases of the junction left unmatched. Looked up from germline, CDR1 is SEHNR and CDR2 is FQNEAQ (reference sequence).

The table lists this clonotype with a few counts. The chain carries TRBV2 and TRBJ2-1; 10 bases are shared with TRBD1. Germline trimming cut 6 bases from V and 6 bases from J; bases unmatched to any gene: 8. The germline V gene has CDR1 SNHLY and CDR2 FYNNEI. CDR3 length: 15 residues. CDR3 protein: CASRKTGGGGNEQFF. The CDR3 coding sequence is TGTGCCAGCAGGAAGACAGGGGGCGGGGGCAATGAGCAGTTCTTC.

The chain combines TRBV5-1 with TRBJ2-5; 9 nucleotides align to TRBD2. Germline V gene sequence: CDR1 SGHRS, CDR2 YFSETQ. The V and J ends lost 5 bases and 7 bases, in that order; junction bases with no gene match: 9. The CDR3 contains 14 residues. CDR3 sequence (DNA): TGCGCCAGCAGTCGTAAAGCGGGAGGAGTGACCCAGTACTTC. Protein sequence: CASSRKAGGVTQYF. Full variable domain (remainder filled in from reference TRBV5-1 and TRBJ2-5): KAGVTQTPRYLIKTRGQQVTLSCSPISGHRSVSWYQQTPGQGLQFLFEYFSETQRNKGNFPGRFSGRQFSNSRSEMNVSTLELGDSALYLCASSRKAGGVTQYFGPGTRLLVL.